This note documents a single T cell receptor beta chain sequence. This record comes from a study of blood T cell repertoires in COVID-19. Overall study: Whether acute or convalescent, the COVID-19 samples came from the United States, Italy and Spain. T cells, B-cell-depleted T cells, or PBMCs provided the cDNA or gDNA that served as material.

The V gene's germline CDR1 is PRHDT and CDR2 FYEKMQ (reference sequence). CDR3 length equals 14 residues. J was trimmed by 5 bases and V by 8 bases; bases with no gene match: 11. Ages ranged from about 18 to 89 years, with residence in about two dozen US areas. Donors in Cohort 3 counted as recovered after two negative PCRs, clearance, or symptom resolution. Sequencing was performed with immunoSEQ multiplex PCR; in TCRdb, only in-frame clones are kept and a portion is missing. The data hold about 250,000 clones, with over 75% observed a single time. The rearrangement links TRBV13 to TRBJ2-7; 8 nucleotides agree with TRBD1. Specimen: PBMCs or T cells enriched from blood (not recorded which). The receptor's source is a man aged 18 to 29 who had recovered from COVID-19. In DNA, the CDR3 is TGTGCCAGCGCACGGACAGGGCTGATTGACGAGCAGTACTTC. It translates to CASARTGLIDEQYF.